The clone carrying this T cell receptor (beta chain) has ten or more counts. This specimen belongs to a study of CD8 T cells in ankylosing spondylitis. This CDR3 contains 17 residues. Trimming took 2 bases from V and 3 from J; bases not matched to a gene: 10. TCRdb processed the 5' RACE reads anew with MiXCR; each CDR3 protein has one entry. The table includes around 250,000 distinct CDR3 sequences, approximately 11% detected once. The chain carries TRBV12-3 or TRBV12-4 and TRBJ1-1, with 9 bases identical to TRBD1. Material for sequencing was blood, either unsorted or a sorted T cell fraction (not recorded which). This clonotype was obtained from a male donor with ankylosing spondylitis or in good health (not recorded which). CDR3 region: CASSLNSGQGFYTEAFF. Here the CDR3 DNA reads TGTGCCAGCAGTTTAAATTCGGGACAGGGTTTTTACACTGAAGCTTTCTTT.